This T cell receptor beta chain originates from a study of T cell changes during pregnancy in multiple sclerosis. The CDR3 covers 16 residues. Germline V lookup: CDR1 SGHVS, CDR2 FQNEAQ. The V gene end was trimmed by 4 bases and the J gene end by 4 bases; junction bases not matched to a gene: 12. Produced via immunoSEQ multiplex PCR; TCRdb's table is partial and in-frame only. The repertoire has over 70,000 clones, around 93% of them found once; the top ten carry roughly 2%. This sequence joins TRBV7-8 and TRBJ2-7; TRBD2 agrees at 8 bases. This receptor was taken from a female donor in good health, enrolled as a control in a pregnancy study. Sequenced material: peripheral blood, taken in the first trimester of pregnancy. CDR3 loop: CASSSRGGKIRYEQYF. CDR3 bases: TGTGCCAGCAGCTCACGGGGGGGTAAAATAAGATACGAGCAGTACTTC.